One T cell receptor (beta chain) is described in this entry. The source of the sample is a study of control samples from healthy donors and cancer patients. The table came from immunoSEQ multiplex PCR; TCRdb's copy has only in-frame clones and leaves some out. The sample consists of about 83,000 clones, 91% of them appearing once. The germline gives CDR1 SEHNR, CDR2 FQNEAQ (reference sequence). The CDR3 has 13 residues. Between the trimmed V and J ends, which lost 2 bases and 11 bases, there was a span of 10 bases. The sample was blood. The V call is TRBV7-9, the J call TRBJ1-6; no definite D call. This receptor was taken from a man aged 45-65 years in good health. The CDR3 sequence is CASSLSLGPPLHF. The CDR3 bases are TGTGCCAGCAGCTTAAGTTTGGGCCCACCCCTCCACTTT. The full variable domain, in which reference TRBV7-9 and TRBJ1-6 provide the parts outside the CDR3, is DTGVSQNPRHKITKRGQNVTFRCDPISEHNRLYWYRQTLGQGPEFLTYFQNEAQLEKSRLLSDRFSAERPKGSFSTLEIQRTEQGDSAMYLCASSLSLGPPLHFGNGTRLTVT.